Below are 10 T cell receptor beta chains sequenced from a single sample in a study of low-dose radiotherapy and immunotherapy resistance in tumors. Documented time point: after trial treatment. As to treatment: LDRT plus nivolumab, ipilimumab, low-dose cyclophosphamide and aspirin (RACIN trial). TRAV- and TRBV-specific primers primed first-strand cDNA, covering alpha and beta chains. Using a constant-region primer together with a V-primer adapter, TCRs were subjected to 15 to 25 PCR cycles of amplification. TCRdb reprocessed the reads with MiXCR, giving one entry per CDR3 protein. In the table there are under 75,000 distinct CDR3 sequences, about 25% of which are singletons. The sample in question was PBMCs, obtained after low-dose radiotherapy plus immunotherapy. These receptors were collected from a male donor with prostate cancer.

V gene TRBV5-1 combines with J gene TRBJ2-7, with 8 bases identical to TRBD1. Germline CDR1 reads SGHRS; CDR2 reads YFSETQ. CDR3 size: 14 residues. The V and J ends lost 5 bases and 4 bases, in that order; junction bases with no gene match: 8. CDR3 sequence reads: CASSLYTGGYEQYF. CDR3 bases: TGCGCCAGCAGTCTTTATACAGGGGGATACGAGCAGTACTTC.

This clonotype was detected many times. This chain joins TRBV9 and TRBJ2-3; 9 nucleotides align to TRBD2. Germline CDR1 SGDLS, CDR2 YYNGEE. The V and J ends lost 0 bases and 4 bases, in that order; junction bases with no gene match: 6. CDR3 length equals 16 residues. The CDR3 here is CASSVGNSGSPDTQYF. CDR3 coding DNA: TGTGCCAGCAGCGTAGGCAATAGCGGGAGCCCAGATACGCAGTATTTT.

This clonotype was counted ten times or more. An end of the junction differs from the germline gene, which may be a read error. This chain joins TRBV6-2 or TRBV6-3 and TRBJ2-7; D unresolved. CDR3 length: 10 amino acids. Germline V CDR1 and CDR2: MNHEY, SVGEGT. The CDR3 region is CASRYYEQYF. The CDR3 DNA follows: TGTGCCAGCAGATACTACGAGCAGTACTTC.

Turning to this clonotype: A read error likely explains this, since a far larger clone differs by one base. V usage is TRBV7-9 and J usage is TRBJ2-1; 14 nucleotides agree with TRBD2. The junction had 12 bases not matched to a gene; V was cut back by 5 bases and J by 9 bases. CDR3 length: 17 amino acids. CDR1 SEHNR and CDR2 FQNEAQ come from the germline V gene (reference sequence). CDR3: CASSISGTSGSHGEQFF. The CDR3, as DNA: TGTGCCAGCAGCATCTCAGGGACTAGCGGGAGCCATGGTGAGCAGTTCTTC.

This chain uses TRBV19 with TRBJ1-1; 10 bases are shared with TRBD1. The CDR3 totals 16 residues. Trimming took 7 bases from V and 7 from J; bases not matched to a gene: 15. Looked up from germline, CDR1 is LNHDA and CDR2 is SQIVND (reference sequence). CDR3 sequence: CASIRVPGTGEVEAFF. As DNA, the CDR3 is TGTGCCAGTATAAGGGTTCCCGGGACAGGGGAGGTTGAAGCTTTCTTT.

This clonotype was recorded at least ten times. V and J are TRBV9 and TRBJ2-3, with 9 bases lining up with TRBD2. J was trimmed by 5 bases and V by 3 bases; bases with no gene match: 10. The CDR3 runs 16 residues. CDR1 SGDLS and CDR2 YYNGEE come from the germline V gene. Here the CDR3 reads CASSAEPGLAGDTQYF. CDR3 nucleotide sequence: TGTGCCAGCAGCGCAGAGCCGGGACTAGCTGGAGATACGCAGTATTTT.

Points on this clonotype: It differs at one base from a far larger clone, so likely a read error. This rearrangement joins TRBV11-1 to TRBJ2-1; D unclear. This CDR3 is built from 14 residues. Germline CDR1 is SGHAT and CDR2 is FQDESV (reference sequence). The ends were cut back, 1 base at V and 10 bases at J, with 14 bases in the middle. The CDR3, as DNA: TGTGCCAGCAGCTTAGAACAGTCGACCTACGAGCAGTTCTTC. As protein: CASSLEQSTYEQFF. The full variable domain, completed using reference TRBV11-1 and TRBJ2-1, is EAEVAQSPRYKITEKSQAVAFWCDPISGHATLYWYRQILGQGPELLVQFQDESVVDDSQLPKDRFSAERLKGVDSTLKIQPAELGDSAMYLCASSLEQSTYEQFFGPGTRLTVL.

This clonotype was counted ten times or more. The chain has TRBV6-2 or TRBV6-3 and TRBJ2-3; 7 positions match TRBD1. The germline gives CDR1 MNHEY, CDR2 SVGEGT. Trimming cost V 1 base and J 2 bases; bases outside gene matches: 9. The CDR3 has 17 amino acids. CDR3: CASSYFMGQSYTDTQYF. The CDR3 nucleotides read TGTGCCAGCAGTTACTTCATGGGACAGAGCTACACAGATACGCAGTATTTT.

This clonotype was detected many times. This rearrangement joins TRBV2 to TRBJ1-6; weak D call: TRBD1 (6 bases). Germline values: CDR1 SNHLY, CDR2 FYNNEI. Trimming took off 2 bases at V and 2 bases at J, with 13 bases between the two ends. This CDR3 is 17 amino acids long. The CDR3 is CASSERGGFPYNSPLHF. CDR3 DNA: TGTGCCAGCAGTGAACGGGGGGGCTTCCCCTATAATTCACCCCTCCACTTT.

Points on this clonotype: A far larger clone is off by one base, so a read error is likely. The chain links TRBV6-2 or TRBV6-3 to TRBJ2-1, with 11 bases matching TRBD2. The J call may be in error: the DNA end matches TRBJ2-7 better. CDR1 and CDR2 from the germline V gene are MNHEY and SVGEGT. The CDR3 consists of 15 residues. CDR3 region: CACSYGGLAAYEQYF. For the CDR3, the DNA is TGTGCCTGCAGTTACGGGGGACTAGCGGCTTACGAGCAGTACTTC.